Listed here are 28 T cell receptor beta chains from one sample, sequenced in a study of preoperative IRX-2 immunotherapy in early breast cancer (dated by TCRdb to the late 2010s). This specimen's treatment or condition label, interpreted: preoperative locoregional IRX-2 cytokine immunotherapy. Library method: the immunoSEQ multiplex PCR assay. Drawn from immuneACCESS, this table holds only the in-frame rearrangements with V and J called that TCRdb kept. Clones are partly lost; checked studies trace under half to an unresolved V gene and leave the rest unexplained. This sample gives about 33,000 clones in total; around nine tenths of them show up just once. The ten top clones hold around 1.6% of the sample. The sample here was tumor tissue, taken after IRX-2 immunotherapy. The receptors derive from a human donor with breast cancer.

This chain links TRBV6-8 with TRBJ2-6; 12 bases are shared with TRBD1. V lost 6 bases to trimming and J lost 0 bases; unmatched junction nucleotides: 3. This CDR3 has 17 amino acids. From germline, CDR1 is MNHGY and CDR2 SAAAGT. The chain's CDR3 is CASRVGQGASGANVLTF. Written as DNA, the CDR3 is TGTGCCAGCAGAGTGGGACAGGGGGCCTCTGGGGCCAACGTCCTGACTTTC.

The chain is built from TRBV7-4 and TRBJ1-1; D might be TRBD1 (6 bases). The CDR3 extends over 15 amino acids. CDR1 SGHVT and CDR2 SQSDAQ come from the germline V gene. The V end was cut by 5 bases, the J end by 5 bases, with 18 bases between. CDR3 in amino acids: CASSPIPRGGTEAFF. CDR3 coding DNA: TGTGCCAGCAGCCCCATCCCCAGGGGTGGGACTGAAGCTTTCTTT.

V usage is TRBV10-3 and J usage is TRBJ2-1, with D maybe TRBD2 (6 bases). Germline values: CDR1 ENHRY, CDR2 SYGVKD. CDR3 length: 15 residues. Deletions cut 0 bases from V and 6 bases from J, with 12 bases between. For the CDR3, the DNA is TGTGCCATCAGTGAGTCGGAGGGGTCCCGCAATGAGCAGTTCTTC. Its protein product is CAISESEGSRNEQFF.

This chain connects TRBV14 to TRBJ1-1, with 7 bases matching TRBD1. V lost 4 bases, J lost 3 bases, and 2 bases stayed unmatched. Germline CDR1 and CDR2: SGHDN and FVKESK. This CDR3 region has 13 residues. CDR3 DNA sequence: TGTGCCAGCAGCCTACAGGGGTACACTGAAGCTTTCTTT. Protein product: CASSLQGYTEAFF. Variable domain in full (rest from reference TRBV14 and TRBJ1-1): EAGVTQFPSHSVIEKGQTVTLRCDPISGHDNLYWYRRVMGKEIKFLLHFVKESKQDESGMPNNRFLAERTGGTYSTLKVQPAELEDSGVYFCASSLQGYTEAFFGQGTRLTVV.

The V call is TRBV11-3, the J call TRBJ2-7; D remains ambiguous. The V gene's germline CDR1 is SGHNT and CDR2 YENEEA. This CDR3 has 15 residues. Trimming stripped 1 base from V and 0 bases from J, with 10 bases between. The CDR3 nucleotides read TGTGCCAGCAGCTTAGTGAGGTCCAGCTCCTACGAGCAGTACTTC. Protein product: CASSLVRSSSYEQYF.

The V call is TRBV6-8, the J call TRBJ1-5; TRBD1 matches 9 bases. This CDR3 region has 17 residues. The germline CDR1 and CDR2 sequences are MNHGY and SAAAGT. V lost 2 bases to trimming and J lost 0 bases; unmatched junction nucleotides: 5. CDR3 in amino acids: CASSYTGQGYSNQPQHF. For the CDR3, the DNA is TGTGCCAGCAGTTACACGGGACAGGGCTATAGCAATCAGCCCCAGCATTTT.

The chain carries TRBV30 and TRBJ1-1, with D possibly matching TRBD1 (5 bases). CDR3 length equals 12 residues. V gave up 6 bases and J gave up 5 bases, with 13 bases separating them. CDR1 is GTSNPN, CDR2 SVGIG, per germline (reference sequence). CDR3 in amino acids: CACQRGGTEAFF. Here the CDR3 DNA reads TGTGCCTGTCAACGGGGGGGAACTGAAGCTTTCTTT.

V and J are TRBV6-8 and TRBJ2-5; 14 nucleotides line up with TRBD2. J lost 4 bases, V lost 5 bases, and 12 bases had no gene match. The CDR3 is 18 residues long. Germline loops: CDR1 MNHGY, CDR2 SAAAGT. The CDR3 spells CASSPWTSGRFGAETQYF. CDR3 DNA sequence: TGTGCCAGCAGTCCCTGGACTAGCGGGAGGTTCGGCGCAGAGACCCAGTACTTC.

The chain carries TRBV6-8 and TRBJ2-1; D possibly corresponds to TRBD2 (5 bases). The CDR3 loop spans 14 amino acids. The germline V gene has CDR1 MNHGY and CDR2 SAAAGT. V was shortened by 7 bases and J by 8 bases, with 18 bases between the two germline ends. CDR3 sequence (DNA): TGTGCCAGCACCAACACGAAAGGGAGCTATGAGCAGTTCTTC. As protein: CASTNTKGSYEQFF.

The V and J genes are TRBV28 and TRBJ2-3, with unresolved D. The CDR3 runs 16 residues. In germline, CDR1 is MDHEN, CDR2 SYDVKM. Trimming pared 4 bases from V and 1 base from J, leaving 15 bases between. The CDR3 DNA follows: TGTGCCAGCAGTTCCCTTAAAAACGGCGGCACAGATACGCAGTATTTT. Translation gives CASSSLKNGGTDTQYF.

This clone was detected once. J is TRBJ2-5 and V is TRBV7-1, with D maybe TRBD1 (5 bases). TRBV7-1 counts as an open reading frame of uncertain function. Trimming stripped 4 bases from V and 6 bases from J, with 12 bases between. This CDR3 comprises 13 residues. The CDR3 bases are TGTGCCAGCAGCTTAGGGGTGGGTCAGACCCAGTACTTC. Its protein is CASSLGVGQTQYF.

The rearrangement uses TRBV12-5 and TRBJ2-1, with a possible D match to TRBD1 (5 bases). Trimming took 1 base from V and 0 from J, leaving 7 bases between them. The CDR3 is 15 residues long. Germline V gene data show CDR1 as LGHNT and CDR2 as FRNRAP. The CDR3 protein is CASGLGQSSYNEQFF. The CDR3 nucleotides read TGTGCTAGTGGTTTGGGACAGAGCTCCTACAATGAGCAGTTCTTC. Full variable domain (missing parts from reference TRBV12-5 and TRBJ2-1): DARVTQTPRHKVTEMGQEVTMRCQPILGHNTVFWYRQTMMQGLELLAYFRNRAPLDDSGMPKDRFSAEMPDATLATLKIQPSEPRDSAVYFCASGLGQSSYNEQFFGPGTRLTVL.

In regard to this clone: The junction shows a germline mismatch at one end, possibly a read error. The CDR3 DNA follows: TGTGCCATCAGTGCCTCAATCGGACAGGGTCCCGACGAGCAGTACTTC. It codes for CAISASIGQGPDEQYF. The rearrangement joins TRBV6-8 to TRBJ2-7; 8 positions match TRBD1. The CDR3 covers 16 residues. Germline lookup yields CDR1 MNHGY and CDR2 SAAAGT.

The chain joins TRBV18 to TRBJ1-2; D may be TRBD1 (5 bases). CDR1 is KGHSH and CDR2 is LQKENI in the germline V gene. The CDR3 has 12 amino acids. Trimming cost V 5 bases and J 5 bases, with 9 bases left between them. CDR3 sequence (DNA): TGTGCCAGCTCAGCGACAGCTTATGGCTACACCTTC. Amino acids: CASSATAYGYTF.

This chain uses TRBV19 with TRBJ1-4; 7 bases map to TRBD1. The ends lost 7 bases at V and 0 bases at J; junction bases unmatched: 11. The length of the CDR3 is 17 residues. Looked up from germline, CDR1 is LNHDA and CDR2 is SQIVND (reference sequence). In nucleotides, the CDR3 is TGTGCCAGTACCTTTAACGTACAGGGGTCAACTAATGAAAAACTGTTTTTT. Protein: CASTFNVQGSTNEKLFF.

The chain combines TRBV5-1 with TRBJ1-1; D remains ambiguous. The V end was cut by 3 bases, the J end by 0 bases, with 9 bases between. The CDR3 is 14 residues long. CDR1 SGHRS and CDR2 YFSETQ come from the germline V gene. In DNA, the CDR3 is TGCGCCAGCAGCTCAACTAGTATGAACACTGAAGCTTTCTTT. Protein sequence: CASSSTSMNTEAFF.

The chain uses TRBV12-5 and TRBJ1-1; D gene ambiguous. Per germline, CDR1 LGHNT and CDR2 FRNRAP. Trimming stripped 1 base from V and 1 base from J, with 10 bases between. The CDR3 spans 15 residues. Here the CDR3 DNA reads TGTGCTAGTGGTTTGGGAGATACAGCGAACACTGAAGCTTTCTTT. Translated, it gives CASGLGDTANTEAFF.

The V and J genes are TRBV19 and TRBJ2-5, with 8 nucleotides matching TRBD1. Germline lookup yields CDR1 LNHDA and CDR2 SQIVND (reference sequence). With V trimmed by 6 bases and J by 5 bases, 8 bases remained unmatched. This CDR3 has 14 amino acids. The CDR3: CASRPTGGPETQYF. CDR3 nucleotides: TGTGCCAGTAGGCCAACAGGGGGTCCTGAGACCCAGTACTTC.

In this sample, this clone turned up once. V gene TRBV19 combines with J gene TRBJ2-7, with 9 bases lining up with TRBD1. The CDR3 sequence is 16 residues long. In germline, CDR1 is LNHDA, CDR2 SQIVND (reference sequence). The V and J ends lost 5 bases and 0 bases, in that order; junction bases with no gene match: 8. The CDR3 region has the DNA TGTGCCAGTAGTGCACAGGGGGCGAGGAGCTCCTACGAGCAGTACTTC. Its translation is CASSAQGARSSYEQYF.

This rearrangement joins TRBV29-1 to TRBJ1-2, with D possibly matching TRBD1 (5 bases). Per the germline V gene, CDR1 is SQVTM and CDR2 is ANQGSEA. This CDR3 comprises 12 residues. V dropped 4 bases and J dropped 4 bases, with 10 bases sitting between them. The CDR3 here is CSVVTGGYGYTF. In nucleotides, the CDR3 is TGCAGCGTTGTTACCGGGGGCTATGGCTACACCTTC.

The rearrangement uses TRBV6-8 and TRBJ1-5, with 7 bases matching TRBD1. The CDR3 sequence is 12 residues long. CDR1 and CDR2 (germline): MNHGY, SAAAGT. V gave up 11 bases and J gave up 4 bases; unmatched junction bases: 5. CDR3 sequence: CAVRDRNQPQHF. The CDR3 region has the DNA TGTGCCGTCCGGGACAGAAATCAGCCCCAGCATTTT.

The chain carries TRBV11-3 and TRBJ2-2; D gene uncertain. The length of the CDR3 is 14 residues. The V end was cut by 3 bases, the J end by 0 bases, with 5 bases between. Germline V lookup: CDR1 SGHNT, CDR2 YENEEA. For the CDR3, the DNA is TGTGCCAGCAGCTTCAGGACGAACACCGGGGAGCTGTTTTTT. This encodes CASSFRTNTGELFF.

V and J are TRBV6-8 and TRBJ1-6, with D uncertain. Per the germline V gene, CDR1 is MNHGY and CDR2 is SAAAGT. The CDR3 covers 14 residues. The V end was cut by 8 bases, the J end by 4 bases, with 12 bases between. CDR3 sequence reads: CASSSEGYNSPLHF. The CDR3 nucleotides are TGTGCCAGCTCCTCCGAGGGATATAATTCACCCCTCCACTTT.

This chain joins TRBV7-7 and TRBJ1-2; D gene ambiguous. CDR3 size: 15 residues. Germline CDR1 reads SSHAT; CDR2 reads FNYEAQ (reference sequence). V was pared by 2 bases and J by 2 bases, with 12 bases between. The CDR3 spells CASSLSRTGNYGYTF. CDR3 sequence (DNA): TGTGCCAGCAGCTTATCGAGGACCGGGAACTATGGCTACACCTTC.

The rearrangement uses TRBV15 and TRBJ2-3; 11 positions match TRBD2. Trimming cost V 5 bases and J 6 bases; bases outside gene matches: 10. This CDR3 comprises 16 residues. Per germline, CDR1 LNHNV and CDR2 YYDKDF (reference sequence). Here the CDR3 DNA reads TGTGCCACCAGCGGCCGGACTAGCGGGTCAATGGATACGCAGTATTTT. As protein: CATSGRTSGSMDTQYF.

The chain couples TRBV11-3 to TRBJ2-1; TRBD2 matches 10 bases. Looked up from germline, CDR1 is SGHNT and CDR2 is YENEEA. The CDR3 runs to 17 residues. Trimming at V came to 1 base and at J to 4 bases, leaving 7 bases not matched to a gene. The CDR3 is CASSLGGFSGRYNEQFF. CDR3 coding DNA: TGTGCCAGCAGCTTAGGGGGGTTTAGCGGGAGGTACAATGAGCAGTTCTTC.

The CDR3 loop reads CASSFGTGGKFSGELFF. The CDR3 region has the DNA TGCGCCAGCAGCTTTGGGACAGGGGGCAAATTTTCCGGGGAGCTGTTTTTT. This rearrangement joins TRBV5-1 to TRBJ2-2, with 12 bases that match TRBD1. CDR3 length equals 17 residues. Per germline, CDR1 SGHRS and CDR2 YFSETQ. The ends lost 2 bases at V and 6 bases at J; junction bases unmatched: 8. Using reference TRBV5-1 and TRBJ2-2 for the parts outside the CDR3, the full variable domain is KAGVTQTPRYLIKTRGQQVTLSCSPISGHRSVSWYQQTPGQGLQFLFEYFSETQRNKGNFPGRFSGRQFSNSRSEMNVSTLELGDSALYLCASSFGTGGKFSGELFFGEGSRLTVL.

The chain couples TRBV6-8 to TRBJ1-2; D is undetermined. The germline V gene has CDR1 MNHGY and CDR2 SAAAGT. The CDR3 covers 13 residues. V gave up 2 bases and J gave up 4 bases, with 8 bases separating them. This CDR3 reads CASSYGEFYGYTF. The DNA for the CDR3 is TGTGCCAGCAGTTACGGGGAGTTCTATGGCTACACCTTC.